Listed here is a single T cell receptor beta chain. As yet, its antigen is unknown. The sample is drawn from a study of shared clonotypes between healthy human individuals. Study outcomes and limitations: Roughly 5% of naive CD4 clonotypes were common to several donors. Sampling was confined to blood; repertoires within tissues likely differ.

In replicate PCRs of sorted subsets, approximately 210 ng DNA, approximately 32,000 T cell genomes, was used. Sequencing used immunoSEQ multiplex PCR; TCRdb keeps in-frame clones, though not all of them. The table includes under 600,000 clones, more than 95% detected once. Naivety among CD8 cells was defined by CD45RO negativity and positive CCR7 selection, thereby excluding terminally differentiated effector memory CD45RA+ cells. All donors were healthy HIV-negative adults lacking recent acute infections or vaccinations. The sequenced material came from naive CD8+ T cells sorted from blood. This sequence was found in a man aged 25-45 years in good health.

The CDR3: CASKGRGTGELFF. CDR3 nucleotide sequence: TGTGCCAGCAAGGGGAGAGGCACCGGGGAGCTGTTTTTT. The chain couples TRBV9 to TRBJ2-2, with D perhaps being TRBD1 or TRBD2 (5 bases each). The V and J ends lost 6 bases and 4 bases respectively, with 10 bases between them. The length of the CDR3 is 13 residues. CDR1 is SGDLS and CDR2 is YYNGEE in the germline V gene.